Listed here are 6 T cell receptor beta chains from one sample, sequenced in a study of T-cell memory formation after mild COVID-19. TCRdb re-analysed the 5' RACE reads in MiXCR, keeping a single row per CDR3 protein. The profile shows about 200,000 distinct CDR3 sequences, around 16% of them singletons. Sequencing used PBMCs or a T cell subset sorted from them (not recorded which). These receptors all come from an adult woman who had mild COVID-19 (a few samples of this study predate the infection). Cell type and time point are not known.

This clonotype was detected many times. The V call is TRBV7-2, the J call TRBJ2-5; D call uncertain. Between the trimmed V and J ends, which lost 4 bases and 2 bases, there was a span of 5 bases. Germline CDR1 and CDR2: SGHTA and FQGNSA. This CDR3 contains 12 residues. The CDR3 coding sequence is TGTGCCAGCAGCTCGCTGCAAGAGACCCAGTACTTC. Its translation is CASSSLQETQYF.

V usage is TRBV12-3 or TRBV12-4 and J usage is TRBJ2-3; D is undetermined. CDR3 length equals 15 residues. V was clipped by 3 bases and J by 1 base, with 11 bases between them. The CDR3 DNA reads TGTGCCAGCAGTTTCCCGGGTCGGGGCACAGATACGCAGTATTTT. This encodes CASSFPGRGTDTQYF.

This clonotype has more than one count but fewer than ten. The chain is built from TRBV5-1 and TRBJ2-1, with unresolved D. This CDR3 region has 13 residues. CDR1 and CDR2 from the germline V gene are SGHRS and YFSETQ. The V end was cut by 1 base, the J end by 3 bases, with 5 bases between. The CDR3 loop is CASSLTLYNEQFF. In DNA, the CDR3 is TGCGCCAGCAGCTTGACACTCTACAATGAGCAGTTCTTC.

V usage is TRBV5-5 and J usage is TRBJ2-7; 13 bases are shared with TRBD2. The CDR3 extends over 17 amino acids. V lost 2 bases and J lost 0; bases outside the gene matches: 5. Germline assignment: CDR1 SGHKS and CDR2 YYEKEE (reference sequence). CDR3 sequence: CASSFWTSGSTSYEQYF. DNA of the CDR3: TGTGCCAGCAGCTTCTGGACTAGCGGGAGTACCTCCTACGAGCAGTACTTC.

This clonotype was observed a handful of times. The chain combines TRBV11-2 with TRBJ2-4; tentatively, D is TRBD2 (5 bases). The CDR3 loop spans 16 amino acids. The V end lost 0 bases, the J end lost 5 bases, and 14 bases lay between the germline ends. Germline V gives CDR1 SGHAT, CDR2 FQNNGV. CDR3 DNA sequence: TGTGCCAGCAGCTTAGAGTTTCCGGTCGGGGAAAACATTCAGTACTTC. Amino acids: CASSLEFPVGENIQYF.

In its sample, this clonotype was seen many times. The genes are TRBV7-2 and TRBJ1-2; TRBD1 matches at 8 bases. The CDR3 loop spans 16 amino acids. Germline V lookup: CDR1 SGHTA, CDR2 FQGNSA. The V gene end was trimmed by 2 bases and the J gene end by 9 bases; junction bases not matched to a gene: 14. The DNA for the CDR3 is TGTGCCAGCAGCTTACGGCGAGTCCGCGGACAGGGCCGCTACACCTTC. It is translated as CASSLRRVRGQGRYTF.